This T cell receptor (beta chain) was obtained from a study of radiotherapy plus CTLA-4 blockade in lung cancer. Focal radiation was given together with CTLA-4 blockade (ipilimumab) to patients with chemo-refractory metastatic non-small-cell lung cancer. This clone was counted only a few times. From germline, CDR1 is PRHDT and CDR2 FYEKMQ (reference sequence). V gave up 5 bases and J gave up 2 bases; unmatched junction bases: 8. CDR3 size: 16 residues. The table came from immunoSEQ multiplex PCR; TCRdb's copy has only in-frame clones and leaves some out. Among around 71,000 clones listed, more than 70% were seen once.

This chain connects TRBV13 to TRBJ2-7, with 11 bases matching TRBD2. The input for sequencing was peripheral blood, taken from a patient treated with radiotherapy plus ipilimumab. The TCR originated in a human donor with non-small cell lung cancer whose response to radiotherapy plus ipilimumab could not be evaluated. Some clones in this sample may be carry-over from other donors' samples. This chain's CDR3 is CASSPGLAGGTYEQYF. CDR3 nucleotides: TGTGCCAGCAGCCCGGGGCTAGCGGGGGGAACCTACGAGCAGTACTTC.